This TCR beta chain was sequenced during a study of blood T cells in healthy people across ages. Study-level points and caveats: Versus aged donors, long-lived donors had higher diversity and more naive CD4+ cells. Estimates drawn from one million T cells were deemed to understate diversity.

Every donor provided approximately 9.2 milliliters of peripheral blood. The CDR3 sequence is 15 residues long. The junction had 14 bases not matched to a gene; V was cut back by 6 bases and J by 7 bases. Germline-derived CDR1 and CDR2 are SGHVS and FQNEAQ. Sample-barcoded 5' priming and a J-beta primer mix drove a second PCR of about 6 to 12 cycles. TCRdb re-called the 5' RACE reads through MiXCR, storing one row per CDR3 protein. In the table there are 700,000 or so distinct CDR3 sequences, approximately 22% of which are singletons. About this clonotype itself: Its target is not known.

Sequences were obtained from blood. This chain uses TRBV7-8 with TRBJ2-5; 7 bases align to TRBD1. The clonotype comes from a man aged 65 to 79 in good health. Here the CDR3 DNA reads TGTGCCAGCAGTTTGACAGGGATTCCAAGAGCGACCCAGTACTTC. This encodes CASSLTGIPRATQYF.